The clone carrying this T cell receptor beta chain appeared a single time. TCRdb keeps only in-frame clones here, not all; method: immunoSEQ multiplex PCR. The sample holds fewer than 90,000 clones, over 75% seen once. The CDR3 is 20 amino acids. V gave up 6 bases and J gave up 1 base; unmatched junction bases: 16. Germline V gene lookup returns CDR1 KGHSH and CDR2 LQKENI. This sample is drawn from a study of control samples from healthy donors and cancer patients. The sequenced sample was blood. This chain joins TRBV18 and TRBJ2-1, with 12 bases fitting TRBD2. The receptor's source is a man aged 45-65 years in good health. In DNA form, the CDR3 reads TGTGCCAGCTCCGCTGTGGGGACGCTGACTAGCGGGAGATCCTACAATGAGCAGTTCTTC. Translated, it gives CASSAVGTLTSGRSYNEQFF. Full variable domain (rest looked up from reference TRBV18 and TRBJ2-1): NAGVMQNPRHLVRRRGQEARLRCSPMKGHSHVYWYRQLPEEGLKFMVYLQKENIIDESGMPKERFSAEFPKEGPSILRIQQVVRGDSAAYFCASSAVGTLTSGRSYNEQFFGPGTRLTVL.